This T cell receptor beta chain was captured by sequencing in a study of T cell responses to AZD1222 COVID-19 vaccine. Measured with immunoSEQ multiplex PCR; TCRdb has only the in-frame clones, and not every one. The sample has some 150,000 clones; about 90% are singletons. Germline CDR1 reads KGHSH; CDR2 reads LQKENI. This CDR3 spans 18 amino acids. V lost 3 bases, J lost 0 bases, and 9 bases stayed unmatched. V and J are TRBV18 and TRBJ1-3; 9 nucleotides match TRBD1. The source material was peripheral blood, sampled 28 days after the second AZD1222 dose. The TCR originated in an adult who received the AZD1222 COVID-19 vaccine. CDR3 region: CASSPLGQGMLSGNTIYF. CDR3 nucleotide sequence: TGTGCCAGCTCACCCCTCGGACAGGGGATGCTCTCTGGAAACACCATATATTTT.